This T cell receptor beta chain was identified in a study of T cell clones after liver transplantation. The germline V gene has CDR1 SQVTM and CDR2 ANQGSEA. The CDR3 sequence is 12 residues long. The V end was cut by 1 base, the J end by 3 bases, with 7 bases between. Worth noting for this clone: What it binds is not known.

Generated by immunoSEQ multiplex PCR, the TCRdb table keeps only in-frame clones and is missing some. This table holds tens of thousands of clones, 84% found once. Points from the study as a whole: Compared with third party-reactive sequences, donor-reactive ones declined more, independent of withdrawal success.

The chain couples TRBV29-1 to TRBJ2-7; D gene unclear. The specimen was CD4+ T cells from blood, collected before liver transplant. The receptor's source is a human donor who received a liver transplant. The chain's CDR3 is CSVEGRNYEQYF. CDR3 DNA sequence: TGCAGCGTTGAAGGACGGAACTACGAGCAGTACTTC.